This entry concerns a single T cell receptor (beta chain). TCRdb's table, derived via immunoSEQ multiplex PCR, lists solely in-frame clones and lacks some. This table holds about 820,000 clones, over 90% found once. Naive-designated CD8 cells lacked CD45RO, were positively enriched for CCR7, and omitted terminally differentiated effector memory CD45RA+ cells. The data derive from a study of shared clonotypes between healthy human individuals. CDR1 and CDR2 from the germline V gene are SGHRS and YFSETQ. V was clipped by 3 bases and J by 5 bases; unmatched bases: 13. This CDR3 comprises 16 residues. The sequence was collected from a man under 40 in good health. The J gene is TRBJ1-2, the V gene TRBV5-1, with 7 bases matching TRBD1. The material sequenced was naive CD8+ T cells sorted from blood. CDR3 coding DNA: TGCGCCAGCAGCTCGCCCGGGACAGATGCGAATTATGGCTACACCTTC. Translating it yields CASSSPGTDANYGYTF. Filled out from reference TRBV5-1 and TRBJ1-2, the complete variable domain reads KAGVTQTPRYLIKTRGQQVTLSCSPISGHRSVSWYQQTPGQGLQFLFEYFSETQRNKGNFPGRFSGRQFSNSRSEMNVSTLELGDSALYLCASSSPGTDANYGYTFGSGTRLTVV.